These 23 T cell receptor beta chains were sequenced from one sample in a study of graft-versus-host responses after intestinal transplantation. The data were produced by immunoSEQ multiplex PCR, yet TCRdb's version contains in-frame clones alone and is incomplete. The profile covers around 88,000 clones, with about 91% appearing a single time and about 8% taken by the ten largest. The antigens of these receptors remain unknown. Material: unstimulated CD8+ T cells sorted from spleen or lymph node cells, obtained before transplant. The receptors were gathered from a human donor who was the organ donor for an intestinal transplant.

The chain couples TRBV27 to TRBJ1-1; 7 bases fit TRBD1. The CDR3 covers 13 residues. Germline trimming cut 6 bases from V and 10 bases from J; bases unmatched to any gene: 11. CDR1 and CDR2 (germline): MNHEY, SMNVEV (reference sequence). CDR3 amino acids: CASSILKGQLAFF. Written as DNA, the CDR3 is TGTGCCAGCAGCATCTTAAAGGGACAGCTAGCTTTCTTT.

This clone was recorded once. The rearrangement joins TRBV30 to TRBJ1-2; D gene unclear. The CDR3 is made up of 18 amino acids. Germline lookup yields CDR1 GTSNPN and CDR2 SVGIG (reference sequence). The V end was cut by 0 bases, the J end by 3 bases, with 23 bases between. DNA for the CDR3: TGTGCCTGGAGTGTACTTTGGGTCTCGACTAACCCTGACTATGGCTACACCTTC. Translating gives CAWSVLWVSTNPDYGYTF.

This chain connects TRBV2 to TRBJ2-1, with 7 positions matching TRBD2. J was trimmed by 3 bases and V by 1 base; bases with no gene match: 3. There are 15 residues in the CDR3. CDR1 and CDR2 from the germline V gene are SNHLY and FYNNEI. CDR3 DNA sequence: TGTGCCAGCAGTGAAGAATCGGGAGGCTACAATGAGCAGTTCTTC. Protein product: CASSEESGGYNEQFF.

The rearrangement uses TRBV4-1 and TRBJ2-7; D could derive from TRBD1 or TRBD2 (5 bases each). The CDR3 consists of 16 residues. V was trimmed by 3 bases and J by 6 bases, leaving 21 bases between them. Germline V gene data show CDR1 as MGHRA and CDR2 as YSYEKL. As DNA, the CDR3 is TGCGCCAGCAGCCAGACGGGACGGGTAATAGGAGGCGAGCAGTACTTC. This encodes CASSQTGRVIGGEQYF.

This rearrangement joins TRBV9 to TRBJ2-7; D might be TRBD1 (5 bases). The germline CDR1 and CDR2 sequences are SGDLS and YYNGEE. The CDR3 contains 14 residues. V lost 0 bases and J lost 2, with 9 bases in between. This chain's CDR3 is CASSVDRFPYEQYF. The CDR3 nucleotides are TGTGCCAGCAGCGTAGACAGGTTCCCCTACGAGCAGTACTTC.

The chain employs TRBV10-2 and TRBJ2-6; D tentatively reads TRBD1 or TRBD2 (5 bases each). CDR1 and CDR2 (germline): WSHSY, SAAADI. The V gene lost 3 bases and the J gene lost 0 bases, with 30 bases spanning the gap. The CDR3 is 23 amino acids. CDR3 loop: CASSEMFTGWGKGNPSGANVLTF. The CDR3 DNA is TGCGCCAGCAGTGAAATGTTTACGGGTTGGGGGAAAGGGAATCCCTCTGGGGCCAACGTCCTGACTTTC.

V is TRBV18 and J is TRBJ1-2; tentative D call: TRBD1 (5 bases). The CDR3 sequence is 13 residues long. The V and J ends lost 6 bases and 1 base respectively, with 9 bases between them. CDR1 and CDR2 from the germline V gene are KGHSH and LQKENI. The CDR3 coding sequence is TGTGCCAGCTCTTCAGGGATTAACTATGGCTACACCTTC. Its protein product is CASSSGINYGYTF.

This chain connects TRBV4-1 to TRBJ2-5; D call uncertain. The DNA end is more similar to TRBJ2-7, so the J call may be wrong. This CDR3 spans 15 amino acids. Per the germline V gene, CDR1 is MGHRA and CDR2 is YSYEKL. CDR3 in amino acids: CASSQTLSPSYEQYF. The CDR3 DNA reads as TGCGCCAGCAGCCAAACTCTGTCGCCATCCTACGAGCAGTACTTC.

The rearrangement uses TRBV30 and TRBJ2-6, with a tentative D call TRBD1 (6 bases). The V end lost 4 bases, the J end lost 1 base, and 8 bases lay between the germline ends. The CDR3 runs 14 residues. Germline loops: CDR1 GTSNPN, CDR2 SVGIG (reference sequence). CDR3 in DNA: TGTGCCTGGAACACAGGGTCTGGGGCCAACGTCCTGACTTTC. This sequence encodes CAWNTGSGANVLTF.

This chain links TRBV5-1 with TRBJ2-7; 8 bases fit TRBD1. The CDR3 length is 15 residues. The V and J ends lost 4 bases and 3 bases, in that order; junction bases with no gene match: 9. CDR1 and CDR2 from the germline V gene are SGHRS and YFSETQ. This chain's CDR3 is CASSNGQGGFYEQYF. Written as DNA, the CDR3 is TGCGCCAGCAGCAACGGACAGGGTGGATTCTACGAGCAGTACTTC.

CDR3 protein: CASSPPLGPNYGYTF. The CDR3, as DNA: TGTGCCAGCTCACCCCCATTGGGGCCAAACTATGGCTACACCTTC. The rearrangement uses TRBV18 and TRBJ1-2, with D perhaps TRBD1 (5 bases). Germline V gene lookup returns CDR1 KGHSH and CDR2 LQKENI. This CDR3 spans 15 amino acids. V lost 3 bases to trimming and J lost 2 bases, with 13 bases between them. Full variable domain (remainder filled in from reference TRBV18 and TRBJ1-2): NAGVMQNPRHLVRRRGQEARLRCSPMKGHSHVYWYRQLPEEGLKFMVYLQKENIIDESGMPKERFSAEFPKEGPSILRIQQVVRGDSAAYFCASSPPLGPNYGYTFGSGTRLTVV.

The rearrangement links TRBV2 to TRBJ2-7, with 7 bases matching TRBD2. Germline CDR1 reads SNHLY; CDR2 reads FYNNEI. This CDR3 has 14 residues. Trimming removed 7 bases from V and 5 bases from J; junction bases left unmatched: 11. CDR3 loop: CASILGSGGDEQYF. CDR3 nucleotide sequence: TGTGCCAGCATCCTGGGGTCGGGAGGCGACGAGCAGTACTTC.

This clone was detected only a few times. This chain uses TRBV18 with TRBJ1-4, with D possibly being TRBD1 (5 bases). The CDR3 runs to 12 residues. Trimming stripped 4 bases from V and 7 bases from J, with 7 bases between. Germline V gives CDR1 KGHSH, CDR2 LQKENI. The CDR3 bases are TGTGCCAGCTCACGGGGCGGTGAAAAACTGTTTTTT. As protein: CASSRGGEKLFF.

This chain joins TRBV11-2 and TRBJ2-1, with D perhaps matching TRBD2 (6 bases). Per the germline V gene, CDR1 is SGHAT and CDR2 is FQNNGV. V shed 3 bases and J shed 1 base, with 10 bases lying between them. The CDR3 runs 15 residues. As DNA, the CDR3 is TGTGCCAGCAGCTTGGAGGACTATTCCTACAATGAGCAGTTCTTC. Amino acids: CASSLEDYSYNEQFF. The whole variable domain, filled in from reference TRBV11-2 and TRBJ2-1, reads EAGVAQSPRYKIIEKRQSVAFWCNPISGHATLYWYQQILGQGPKLLIQFQNNGVVDDSQLPKDRFSAERLKGVDSTLKIQPAKLEDSAVYLCASSLEDYSYNEQFFGPGTRLTVL.

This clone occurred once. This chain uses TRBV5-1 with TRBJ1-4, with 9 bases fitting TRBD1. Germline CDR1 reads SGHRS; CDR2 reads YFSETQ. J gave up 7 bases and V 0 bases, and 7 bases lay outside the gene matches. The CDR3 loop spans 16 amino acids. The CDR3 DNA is TGCGCCAGCAGCTTGGCGCCGGGACAGGGTCTTGAAAAACTGTTTTTT. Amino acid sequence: CASSLAPGQGLEKLFF.

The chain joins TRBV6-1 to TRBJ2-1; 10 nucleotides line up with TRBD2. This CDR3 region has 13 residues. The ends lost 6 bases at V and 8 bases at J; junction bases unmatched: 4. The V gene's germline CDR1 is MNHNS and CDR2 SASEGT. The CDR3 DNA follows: TGTGCCAGCAGGGGGAGCGGGAGGGATGAGCAGTTCTTC. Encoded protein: CASRGSGRDEQFF.

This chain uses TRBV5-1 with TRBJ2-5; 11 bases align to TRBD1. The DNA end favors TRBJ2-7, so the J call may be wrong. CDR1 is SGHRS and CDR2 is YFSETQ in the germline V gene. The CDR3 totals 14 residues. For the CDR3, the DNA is TGCGCCAGCAGCTTGGGGACAGGGGGCAACGAGCAGTACTTC. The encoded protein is CASSLGTGGNEQYF.

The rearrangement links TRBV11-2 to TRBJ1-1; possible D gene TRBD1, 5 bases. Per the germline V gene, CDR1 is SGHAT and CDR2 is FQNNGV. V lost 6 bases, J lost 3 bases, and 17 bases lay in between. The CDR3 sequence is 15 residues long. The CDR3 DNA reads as TGTGCCAGCAGTCCGCTTTGGGGCGAGGACACTGAAGCTTTCTTT. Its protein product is CASSPLWGEDTEAFF.

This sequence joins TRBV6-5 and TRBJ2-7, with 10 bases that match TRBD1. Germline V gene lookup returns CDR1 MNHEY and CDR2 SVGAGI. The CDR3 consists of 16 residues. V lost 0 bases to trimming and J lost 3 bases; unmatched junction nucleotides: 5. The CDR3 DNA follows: TGTGCCAGCAGTTACTCCCCCGGGACAGGGGACTACGAGCAGTACTTC. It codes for CASSYSPGTGDYEQYF.

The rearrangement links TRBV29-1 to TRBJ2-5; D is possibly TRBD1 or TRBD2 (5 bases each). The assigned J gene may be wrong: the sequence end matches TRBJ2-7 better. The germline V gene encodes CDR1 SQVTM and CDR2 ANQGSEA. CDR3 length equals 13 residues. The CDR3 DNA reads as TGCAGCGTTGCAGGGACGGCCTCCTACGAGCAGTACTTC. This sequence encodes CSVAGTASYEQYF.

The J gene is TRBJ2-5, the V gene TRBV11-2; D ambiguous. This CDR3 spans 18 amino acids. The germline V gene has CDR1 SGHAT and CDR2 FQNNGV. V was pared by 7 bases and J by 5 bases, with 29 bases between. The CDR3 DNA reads TGTGCCAGCACCTTCGCCCCTAGTGGGCTATCTTATCGGGAGACCCAGTACTTC. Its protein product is CASTFAPSGLSYRETQYF.

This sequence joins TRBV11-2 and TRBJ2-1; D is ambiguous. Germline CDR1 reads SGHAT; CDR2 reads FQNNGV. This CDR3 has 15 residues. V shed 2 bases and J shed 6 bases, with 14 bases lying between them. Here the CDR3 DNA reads TGTGCCAGCAGCTTACGATCTGTTGGGGTCAATGAGCAGTTCTTC. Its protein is CASSLRSVGVNEQFF.

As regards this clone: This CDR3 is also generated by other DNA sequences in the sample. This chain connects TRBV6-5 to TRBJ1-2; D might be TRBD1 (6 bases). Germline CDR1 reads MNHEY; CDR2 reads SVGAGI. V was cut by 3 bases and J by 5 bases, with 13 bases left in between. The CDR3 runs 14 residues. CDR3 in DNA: TGTGCCAGCAGTTATGGGGGACAAAAGTATGGCTACACCTTC. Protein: CASSYGGQKYGYTF.